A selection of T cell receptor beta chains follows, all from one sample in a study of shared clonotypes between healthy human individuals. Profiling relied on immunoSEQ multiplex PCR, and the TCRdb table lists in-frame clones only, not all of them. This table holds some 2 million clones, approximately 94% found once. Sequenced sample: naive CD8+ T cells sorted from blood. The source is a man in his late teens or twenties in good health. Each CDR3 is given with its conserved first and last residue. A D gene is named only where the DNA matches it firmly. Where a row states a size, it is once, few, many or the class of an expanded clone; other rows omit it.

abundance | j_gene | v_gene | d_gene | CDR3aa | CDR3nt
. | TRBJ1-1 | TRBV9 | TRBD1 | CASSGDSVSAFF | TGTGCCAGCAGCGGGGACAGCGTCTCAGCTTTCTTT
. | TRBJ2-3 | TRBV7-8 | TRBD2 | CASSPDLGGRARDTQYF | TGTGCCAGCAGCCCCGACCTAGGCGGGAGGGCCAGAGATACGCAGTATTTT
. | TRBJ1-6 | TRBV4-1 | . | CASSQESSPLHF | TGCGCCAGCAGCCAAGAAAGCTCACCCCTCCACTTT
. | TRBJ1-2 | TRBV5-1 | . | CASSLWRGGPTNYGYTF | TGCGCCAGCAGCTTGTGGCGGGGGGGACCCACTAACTATGGCTACACCTTC
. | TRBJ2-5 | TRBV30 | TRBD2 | CAWTNWTSETPLSPETQYF | TGTGCCTGGACCAACTGGACTAGCGAAACGCCCCTCAGCCCGGAGACCCAGTACTTC
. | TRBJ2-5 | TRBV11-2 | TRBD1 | CASSLGQGGQETQYF | TGTGCCAGCAGCTTAGGACAGGGGGGACAAGAGACCCAGTACTTC
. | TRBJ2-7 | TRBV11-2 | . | CASSLGSGLEQYF | TGTGCCAGCAGCTTAGGCAGTGGGCTCGAGCAGTACTTC
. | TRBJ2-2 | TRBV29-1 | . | CSVEEGAGVGELFF | TGCAGCGTTGAAGAGGGGGCAGGGGTTGGGGAGCTGTTTTTT
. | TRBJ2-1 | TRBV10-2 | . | CASSASYNEQFF | TGCGCGAGTAGCGCCTCCTACAATGAGCAGTTCTTC
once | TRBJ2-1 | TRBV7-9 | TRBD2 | CASSPDLAGGNPNEQFF | TGTGCCAGCAGCCCGGACCTAGCGGGAGGAAACCCCAATGAGCAGTTCTTC
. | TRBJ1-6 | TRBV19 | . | CASRGAGGSYNSPLHF | TGTGCCTCACGGGGGGCCGGCGGGTCCTATAATTCACCCCTCCACTTT
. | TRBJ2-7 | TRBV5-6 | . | CASSPRGSLEQYF | TGTGCCAGCAGTCCCAGGGGTTCGCTCGAGCAGTACTTC
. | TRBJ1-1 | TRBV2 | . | CASNMGTIGLNTEAFF | TGTGCCAGCAATATGGGTACTATAGGTTTGAACACTGAAGCTTTCTTT
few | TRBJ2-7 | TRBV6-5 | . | CASSYGGSYEQYF | TGTGCCAGCAGTTATGGGGGCTCCTACGAGCAGTACTTC
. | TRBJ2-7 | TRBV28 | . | CASSDDLWTEQYF | TGTGCCAGCAGTGACGATTTATGGACAGAGCAGTACTTC
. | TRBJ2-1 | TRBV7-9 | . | CASSLVETFNEQFF | TGTGCCAGCAGCTTAGTTGAGACCTTTAATGAGCAGTTCTTC
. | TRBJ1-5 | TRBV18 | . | CASSPDGINQPQHF | TGTGCCAGCTCACCCGATGGAATAAATCAGCCCCAGCATTTT
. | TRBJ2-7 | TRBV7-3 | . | CASSADSSYEQYF | TGTGCCAGCAGCGCAGACAGTTCCTACGAGCAGTACTTC
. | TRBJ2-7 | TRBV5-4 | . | CASSSQGQMDEQYF | TGTGCCAGCAGCTCACAGGGTCAGATGGACGAGCAGTACTTC
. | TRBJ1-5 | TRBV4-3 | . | CASSLLIRDPVHF | TGCGCCAGCAGCCTCCTTATCAGGGACCCAGTCCATTTT
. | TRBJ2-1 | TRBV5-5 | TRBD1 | CASSRDRDSYNEQFF | TGTGCCAGCAGCCGCGACAGGGATTCCTACAATGAGCAGTTCTTC
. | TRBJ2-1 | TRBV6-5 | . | CASSYSRVGEQFF | TGTGCCAGCAGTTACTCGAGGGTAGGAGAGCAGTTCTTC
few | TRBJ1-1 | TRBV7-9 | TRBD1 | CASSPGQGLNTEAFF | TGTGCCAGCAGCCCCGGACAGGGTTTGAACACTGAAGCTTTCTTT
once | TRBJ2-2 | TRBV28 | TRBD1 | CASSLTGITGELFF | TGTGCCAGCAGTTTGACAGGGATAACCGGGGAGCTGTTTTTT
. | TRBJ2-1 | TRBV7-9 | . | CASSFQGDEQFF | TGTGCCAGCAGCTTCCAGGGAGATGAGCAGTTCTTC
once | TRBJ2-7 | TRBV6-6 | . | CASSSTGLNYEQYF | TGTGCCAGCAGCTCCACAGGGTTGAACTACGAGCAGTACTTC
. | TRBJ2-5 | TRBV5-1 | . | CASSPERGGREAETQYF | TGCGCCAGCAGCCCTGAGCGTGGTGGCAGGGAAGCAGAGACCCAGTACTTC
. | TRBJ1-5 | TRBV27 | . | CASSLGGMSNQPQHF | TGTGCCAGCAGTTTAGGGGGTATGAGCAATCAGCCCCAGCATTTT
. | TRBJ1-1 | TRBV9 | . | CASSVDHVNTEAFF | TGTGCCAGCAGCGTAGATCATGTGAACACTGAAGCTTTCTTT
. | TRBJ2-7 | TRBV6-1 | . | CASSEGQVYEQYF | TGTGCCAGCAGTGAAGGTCAGGTCTACGAGCAGTACTTC
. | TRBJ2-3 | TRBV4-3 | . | CASSQGSSGGDGADTQYF | TGCGCCAGCAGCCAAGGGAGTTCCGGGGGCGATGGGGCAGATACGCAGTATTTT
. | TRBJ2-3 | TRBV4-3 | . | CASSQDSKDNLYTDTQYF | TGCGCCAGCAGCCAAGATAGCAAGGACAACCTATACACAGATACGCAGTATTTT
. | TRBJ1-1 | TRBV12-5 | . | CASGPWEGGTEAFF | TGTGCTAGTGGTCCCTGGGAAGGGGGGACTGAAGCTTTCTTT
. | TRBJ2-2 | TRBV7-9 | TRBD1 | CASSKQGVENTGELFF | TGTGCCAGCAGCAAACAGGGGGTAGAGAACACCGGGGAGCTGTTTTTT